This T cell receptor (beta chain) was sequenced in a study of shared clonotypes between healthy human individuals. CDR1 is MNHEY and CDR2 is SMNVEV in the germline V gene (reference sequence). The V end was cut by 2 bases, the J end by 2 bases, with 15 bases between. This CDR3 contains 16 residues. Naive CD8 cells comprised CD45RO-negative, CCR7-positively selected cells, excluding terminally differentiated effector memory CD45RA+ cells. All participating donors were Caucasian adults from Nashville, Tennessee. Notes on the study in general: The authors sampled blood alone, and tissue repertoires likely differ.

Concerning this clone: What it binds is unknown.

Assay: immunoSEQ multiplex PCR; the TCRdb copy retains only in-frame clones and omits some. The sample carries about 2 million clones, about 95% recorded once. The chain joins TRBV27 to TRBJ2-5; D is undetermined. The clonotype originates from a man between 18 and 29 years old in good health. Sequencing was done on a sample of naive CD8+ T cells sorted from blood. The CDR3 protein is CASSLVVAGPQETQYF. The DNA for the CDR3 is TGTGCCAGCAGTTTAGTCGTCGCAGGCCCTCAAGAGACCCAGTACTTC.